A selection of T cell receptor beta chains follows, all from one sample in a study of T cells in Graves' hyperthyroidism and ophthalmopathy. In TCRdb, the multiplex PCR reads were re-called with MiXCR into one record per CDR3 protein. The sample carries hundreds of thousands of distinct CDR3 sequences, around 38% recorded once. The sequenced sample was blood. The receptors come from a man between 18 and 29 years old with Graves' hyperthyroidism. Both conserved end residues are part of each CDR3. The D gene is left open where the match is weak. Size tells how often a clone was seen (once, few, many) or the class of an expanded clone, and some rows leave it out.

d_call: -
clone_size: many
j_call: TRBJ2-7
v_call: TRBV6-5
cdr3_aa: CASSPTPQSYEQYF
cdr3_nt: TGTGCCAGCAGCCCAACTCCACAGAGCTACGAGCAGTACTTC

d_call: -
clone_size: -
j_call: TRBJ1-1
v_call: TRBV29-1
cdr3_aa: CSVEDGAVEASF
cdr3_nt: TGCAGCGTTGAAGATGGGGCGGTTGAAGCTTCCTTT

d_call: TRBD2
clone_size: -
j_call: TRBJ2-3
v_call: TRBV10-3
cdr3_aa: CAISGFLLTGGSTDTQYF
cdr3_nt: TGTGCCATCAGTGGGTTCCTCTTAACGGGGGGGTCCACAGATACGCAGTATTTT

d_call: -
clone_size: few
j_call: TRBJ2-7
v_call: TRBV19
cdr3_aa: CASSISSYYEQYF
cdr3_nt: TGTGCCAGTAGTATTAGCAGCTACTACGAGCAGTACTTC

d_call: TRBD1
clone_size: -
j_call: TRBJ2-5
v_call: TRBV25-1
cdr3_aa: CASGPRDREFQETQYF
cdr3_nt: TGTGCCAGCGGACCCCGGGACAGGGAATTCCAAGAGACCCAGTACTTC

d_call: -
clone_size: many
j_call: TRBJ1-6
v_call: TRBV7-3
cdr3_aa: CASGDSNSPLHF
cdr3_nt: TGTGCCAGCGGAGACAGTAATTCACCCCTCCACTTT

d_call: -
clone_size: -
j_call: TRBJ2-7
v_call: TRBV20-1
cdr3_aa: CSASAVTLGVYEQYF
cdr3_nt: TGCAGTGCTAGCGCCGTGACCCTAGGGGTCTACGAGCAGTACTTC

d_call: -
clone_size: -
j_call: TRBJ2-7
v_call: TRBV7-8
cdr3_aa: CASSLTTGDHEQYF
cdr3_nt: TGTGCCAGCAGCTTAACTACGGGGGACCACGAGCAGTACTTC

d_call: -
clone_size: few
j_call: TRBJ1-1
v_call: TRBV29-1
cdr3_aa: CSAPGGGGTEAFF
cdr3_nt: TGCAGCGCCCCGGGCGGGGGGGGCACTGAAGCTTTCTTT

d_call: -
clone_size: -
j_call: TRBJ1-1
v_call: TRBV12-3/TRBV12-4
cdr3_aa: CASSYTGTLNTEAFF
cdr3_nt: TGTGCCAGCAGCTATACAGGGACCCTGAACACTGAAGCTTTCTTT

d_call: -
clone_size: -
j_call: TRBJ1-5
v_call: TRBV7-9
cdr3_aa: CASSFSAAESNQPQHF
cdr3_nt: TGTGCCAGCAGCTTTTCGGCTGCGGAATCAAATCAGCCCCAGCATTTT

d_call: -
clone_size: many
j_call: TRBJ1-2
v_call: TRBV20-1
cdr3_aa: CSARGTDNYGYTF
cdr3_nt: TGCAGTGCTAGAGGGACGGACAACTATGGCTACACCTTC

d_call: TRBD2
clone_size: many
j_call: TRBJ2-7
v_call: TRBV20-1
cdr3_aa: CSARPGLFYEQYF
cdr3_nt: TGCAGTGCAAGACCGGGACTATTCTACGAGCAGTACTTC

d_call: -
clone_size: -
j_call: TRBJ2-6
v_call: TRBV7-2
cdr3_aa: CASSPDSSGADVLTF
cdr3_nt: TGTGCCAGCAGTCCTGACAGCTCTGGGGCCGACGTCCTGACTTTC

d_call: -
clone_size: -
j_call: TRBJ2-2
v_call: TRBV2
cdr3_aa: CASGDWDTGELFF
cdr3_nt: TGTGCCAGCGGGGATTGGGACACCGGGGAGCTGTTTTTT

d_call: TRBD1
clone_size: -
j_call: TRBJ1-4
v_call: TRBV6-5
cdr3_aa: CASSYVPTGTGEKLFF
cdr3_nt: TGTGCCAGCAGTTACGTCCCGACAGGGACGGGAGAAAAACTGTTTTTT

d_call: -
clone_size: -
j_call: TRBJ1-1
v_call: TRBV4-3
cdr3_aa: CASSQDQGTLTEAFF
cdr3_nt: TGCGCCAGCAGCCAAGATCAGGGGACGCTCACTGAAGCTTTCTTT

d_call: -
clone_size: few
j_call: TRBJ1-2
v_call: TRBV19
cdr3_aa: CASSLGGPHYPPNYGYTF
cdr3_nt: TGTGCCAGTAGCCTCGGTGGGCCACATTACCCTCCTAACTATGGCTACACCTTC

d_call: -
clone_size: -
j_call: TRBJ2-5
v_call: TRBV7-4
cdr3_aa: CASSSLGPLSNQPQYF
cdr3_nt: TGTGCCAGCAGCTCCCTCGGGCCGCTTAGCAATCAGCCCCAGTACTTC

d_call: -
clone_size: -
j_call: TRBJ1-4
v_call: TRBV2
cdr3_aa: CANPTGSEKLFF
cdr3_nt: TGTGCCAACCCCACCGGGAGTGAAAAACTGTTTTTT

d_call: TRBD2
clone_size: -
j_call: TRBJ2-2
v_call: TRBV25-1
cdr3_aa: CASPRGEGPPTNTGELFF
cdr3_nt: TGTGCCAGCCCCCGGGGGGAGGGCCCCCCTACGAACACCGGGGAGCTGTTTTTT

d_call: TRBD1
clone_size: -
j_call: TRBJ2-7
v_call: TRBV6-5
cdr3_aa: CASGKTAGTGKYEQYF
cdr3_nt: TGTGCCAGCGGCAAAACAGCCGGGACAGGGAAATACGAGCAGTACTTC

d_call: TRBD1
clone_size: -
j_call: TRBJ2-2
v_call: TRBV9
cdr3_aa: CASSVEGQGLPGELFF
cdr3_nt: TGTGCCAGCAGCGTAGAAGGACAGGGTCTTCCCGGGGAGCTGTTTTTT

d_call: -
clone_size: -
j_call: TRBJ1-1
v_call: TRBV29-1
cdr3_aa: CSLEGLGTEAFF
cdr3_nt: TGCAGCTTGGAAGGGTTGGGCACTGAAGCTTTCTTT

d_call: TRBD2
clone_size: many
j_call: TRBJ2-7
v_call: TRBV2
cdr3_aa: CASIPGEGYEQYF
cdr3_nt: TGTGCCAGCATCCCCGGGGAGGGCTACGAGCAGTACTTC

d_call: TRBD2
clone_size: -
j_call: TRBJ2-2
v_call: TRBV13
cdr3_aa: CASSLADQNTGELFF
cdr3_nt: TGTGCCAGCAGCCTAGCGGACCAGAACACCGGGGAGCTGTTTTTT

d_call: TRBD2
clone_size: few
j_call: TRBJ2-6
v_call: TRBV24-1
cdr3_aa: CASLRGFHSGANVLTF
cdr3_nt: TGTGCCAGCTTGCGGGGGTTTCACTCTGGGGCCAACGTCCTGACTTTC

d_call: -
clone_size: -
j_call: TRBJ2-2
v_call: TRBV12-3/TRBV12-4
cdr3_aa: CASSLFLDGRGTGELFF
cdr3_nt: TGTGCCAGCAGTTTGTTCCTTGATGGACGCGGCACCGGGGAGCTGTTTTTT

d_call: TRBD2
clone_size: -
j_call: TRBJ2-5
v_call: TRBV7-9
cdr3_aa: CASSSFLGGMETQYF
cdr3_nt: TGTGCCAGCAGCTCCTTTTTGGGGGGGATGGAGACCCAGTACTTC

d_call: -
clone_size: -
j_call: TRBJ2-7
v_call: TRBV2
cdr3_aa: CASSLRTGHSYEQYF
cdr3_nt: TGTGCCAGCAGTTTAAGAACAGGGCACTCCTACGAGCAGTACTTC

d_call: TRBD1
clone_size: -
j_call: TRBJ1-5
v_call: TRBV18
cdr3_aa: CASSSRDRGINQPQHF
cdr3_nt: TGTGCCAGCTCATCCCGGGACAGGGGCATCAATCAGCCCCAGCATTTT

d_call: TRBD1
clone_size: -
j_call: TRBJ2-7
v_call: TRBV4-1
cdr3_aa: CASSFGQAQYF
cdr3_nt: TGCGCCAGCAGTTTCGGACAGGCGCAGTACTTC

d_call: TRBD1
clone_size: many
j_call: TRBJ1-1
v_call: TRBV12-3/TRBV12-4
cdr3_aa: CASTRQGRNTEAFF
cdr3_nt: TGTGCCAGCACCCGACAGGGGCGGAACACTGAAGCTTTCTTT

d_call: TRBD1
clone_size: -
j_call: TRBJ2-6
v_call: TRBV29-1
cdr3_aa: CSTSGTGVNVLTF
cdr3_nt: TGCAGCACCTCTGGGACAGGGGTAAACGTCCTGACTTTC

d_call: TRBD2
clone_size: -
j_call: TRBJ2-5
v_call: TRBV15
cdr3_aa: CATSRDLAGGPETQYF
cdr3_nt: TGTGCCACCAGCAGAGATCTAGCGGGAGGGCCCGAGACCCAGTACTTC

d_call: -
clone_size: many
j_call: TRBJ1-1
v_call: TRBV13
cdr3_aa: CASTGRGMNTEAFF
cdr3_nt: TGTGCCAGCACGGGTCGGGGAATGAACACTGAAGCTTTCTTT

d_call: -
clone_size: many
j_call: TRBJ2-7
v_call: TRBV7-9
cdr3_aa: CASSFSGGGYEQYF
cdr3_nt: TGTGCCAGCAGCTTTTCGGGCGGAGGCTACGAGCAGTACTTC

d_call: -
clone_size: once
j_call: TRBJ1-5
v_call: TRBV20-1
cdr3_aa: CSARGQSNQPQHF
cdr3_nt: TGCAGTGCTAGAGGACAAAGCAATCAGCCCCAGCATTTT

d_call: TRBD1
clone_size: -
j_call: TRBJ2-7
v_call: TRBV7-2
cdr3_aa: CASSLGQGALEQYF
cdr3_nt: TGTGCCAGCAGCTTGGGACAGGGGGCCCTCGAGCAGTACTTC

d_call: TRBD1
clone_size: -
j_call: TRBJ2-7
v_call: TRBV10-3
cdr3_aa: CATGTGGFYEQYF
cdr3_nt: TGTGCCACCGGGACAGGGGGCTTCTACGAGCAGTACTTC

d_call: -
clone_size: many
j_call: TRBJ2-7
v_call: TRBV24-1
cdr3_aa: CATSDFGGYEQYF
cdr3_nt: TGTGCCACCAGTGATTTCGGCGGCTACGAGCAGTACTTC

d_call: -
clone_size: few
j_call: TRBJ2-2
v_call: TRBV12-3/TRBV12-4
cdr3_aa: CASTSVGEENGELFF
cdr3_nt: TGTGCCAGCACCTCAGTGGGGGAGGAGAACGGGGAGCTGTTTTTT

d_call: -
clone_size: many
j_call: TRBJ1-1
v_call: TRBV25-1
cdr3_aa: CASSEWGGRNTEAFF
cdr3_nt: TGTGCCAGCAGTGAATGGGGGGGTCGAAACACTGAAGCTTTCTTT

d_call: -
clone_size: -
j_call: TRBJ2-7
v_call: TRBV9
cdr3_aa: CANSPLRDGLLEQYF
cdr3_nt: TGTGCCAACAGCCCGCTCCGGGACGGCTTATTGGAGCAGTACTTC

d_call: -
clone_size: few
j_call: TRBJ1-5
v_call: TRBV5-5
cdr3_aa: CASSPTGELSNQPQHF
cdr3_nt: TGTGCCAGCAGTCCAACGGGGGAACTTAGCAATCAGCCCCAGCATTTT

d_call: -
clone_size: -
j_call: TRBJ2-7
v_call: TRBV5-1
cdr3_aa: CASSFGQIYEQYF
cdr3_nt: TGCGCCAGCAGCTTTGGGCAGATCTACGAGCAGTACTTC

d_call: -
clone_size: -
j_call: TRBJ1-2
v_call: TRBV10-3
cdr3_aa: CAISPVLSYGYTF
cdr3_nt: TGTGCCATCAGCCCTGTCCTGAGCTATGGCTACACCTTC